The source of this T cell receptor beta chain is a study of spatial heterogeneity in lung cancer. Whole-study context: Raw sequencing reads included, on average, more than 9.5 appearances of each unique TCR and UMI combination.

Germline lookup yields CDR1 GTSNPN and CDR2 SVGIG (reference sequence). J gave up 4 bases and V 5 bases, and 2 bases lay outside the gene matches. The CDR3 is made up of 13 amino acids. MiXCR, run by TCRdb on the 5' RACE reads, gives a single entry per CDR3 protein. Of 15,000 to 20,000 distinct CDR3 sequences in the sample, 9.2% were seen once. Time point here: blood at routine non-recurrence follow-up after resection. This chain connects TRBV30 to TRBJ2-2; 9 bases line up with TRBD1. This clonotype was sampled from a male donor with early-stage non-small cell lung cancer. This material consisted of PBMCs, taken at follow-up. The CDR3 sequence: CAWATGGTGELFF. DNA for the CDR3: TGTGCCTGGGCGACAGGGGGCACCGGGGAGCTGTTTTTT.